The clone carrying this T cell receptor beta chain was counted between two and nine times. Unique molecular identifiers were built into the TCRbeta library. TCRdb fed the PCR reads into MiXCR, producing one record per CDR3 protein. The table shows about 830,000 distinct CDR3 sequences, with roughly 15% occurring only once. The length of the CDR3 is 14 residues. The germline CDR1 and CDR2 sequences are MGHRA and YSYEKL. Trimming cost V 8 bases and J 1 base; bases outside gene matches: 1. These data come from a study of T-cell reconstitution after alpha-beta-depleted transplantation in children. This sequence was found in a male patient aged 5 to 17 who had a stem cell transplant for acute lymphoblastic leukemia, so the T cells may come from the graft donor. The material was PBMCs, mostly from graft donor cells, obtained 360 days after TCRalphabeta/CD19-depleted stem cell transplant. This rearrangement joins TRBV4-1 to TRBJ2-1, with TRBD2 matching over 11 bases. CDR3 sequence (DNA): TGCGCCAGCGGGACTAGCGGATCCTACAATGAGCAGTTCTTC. Translated: CASGTSGSYNEQFF.